These T cell receptor beta chains were read from a single sample in a study of blood T cell repertoires in COVID-19. Sequenced by immunoSEQ multiplex PCR; TCRdb stores in-frame clones only, minus some. The data contain some 59,000 clones, 80% to 90% of them singletons. The sequenced material came from peripheral blood. These receptors originate from a man aged 60-69 years with acute or convalescent COVID-19. CDR3s include the opening cysteine and the closing phenylalanine or tryptophan. A D gene is named only where the DNA matches it firmly. Expanded clones get a size class; other rows say once, few or many, or leave the size out.

D: NA; V: TRBV5-8; size: NA; J: TRBJ1-5; CDR3: CASSLGQANQPQHF; DNA: TGTGCCAGCAGCTTGGGCCAGGCCAATCAGCCCCAGCATTTT
D: NA; V: TRBV7-9; size: NA; J: TRBJ1-2; CDR3: CASSLRQVPNYGYTF; DNA: TGTGCCAGCTCTCTACGACAGGTTCCTAACTATGGCTACACCTTC
D: TRBD1; V: TRBV5-7; size: NA; J: TRBJ2-2; CDR3: CASSYQRDRVTGELFF; DNA: TGTGCCAGCAGTTACCAGCGGGACAGGGTGACCGGGGAGCTGTTTTTT
D: NA; V: TRBV10-3; size: once; J: TRBJ2-7; CDR3: CAITRGSDADEQYF; DNA: TGTGCCATCACCAGAGGGTCGGACGCTGACGAGCAGTACTTC
D: NA; V: TRBV10-3; size: NA; J: TRBJ2-3; CDR3: CAISEPHGSSTDTQYF; DNA: TGTGCCATCAGTGAGCCTCACGGGTCTAGCACAGATACGCAGTATTTT
D: NA; V: TRBV24-1; size: NA; J: TRBJ1-2; CDR3: CATSNLYGYTF; DNA: TGTGCCACCAGTAACTTGTATGGCTACACCTTC
D: NA; V: TRBV5-1; size: NA; J: TRBJ2-3; CDR3: CASSLGGTMDTQYF; DNA: TGCGCCAGCAGCTTGGGGGGCACTATGGATACGCAGTATTTT
D: TRBD1; V: TRBV7-9; size: once; J: TRBJ1-4; CDR3: CASSLNRGDEKLFF; DNA: TGTGCCAGCAGCTTAAACAGGGGGGATGAAAAACTGTTTTTT
D: NA; V: TRBV5-1; size: NA; J: TRBJ2-2; CDR3: CASSIQGRTGELFF; DNA: TGCGCCAGCAGCATTCAGGGAAGAACCGGGGAGCTGTTTTTT
D: NA; V: TRBV7-9; size: NA; J: TRBJ1-6; CDR3: CASRPTGTNSPLHF; DNA: TGTGCCAGCAGACCCACAGGTACCAATTCACCCCTCCACTTT
D: NA; V: TRBV6-2/TRBV6-3; size: NA; J: TRBJ1-5; CDR3: CASSYSRWGEQPQHF; DNA: TGTGCCAGCAGTTACTCCAGGTGGGGAGAACAGCCCCAGCATTTT
D: TRBD2; V: TRBV13; size: NA; J: TRBJ2-5; CDR3: CASSQLAGGLRETQYF; DNA: TGTGCCAGCAGCCAACTAGCGGGGGGCCTCAGGGAGACCCAGTACTTC
D: NA; V: TRBV4-1; size: NA; J: TRBJ1-4; CDR3: CASSQDRGKKLFF; DNA: TGCGCCAGCAGCCAAGATAGGGGGAAAAAACTGTTTTTT
D: TRBD1; V: TRBV6-5; size: NA; J: TRBJ1-1; CDR3: CASRETGMNTEAFF; DNA: TGTGCCAGCAGGGAGACAGGGATGAACACTGAAGCTTTCTTT
D: NA; V: TRBV6-4; size: few; J: TRBJ2-2; CDR3: CASSVGGFTGELFF; DNA: TGTGCCAGCAGTGTTGGGGGGTTCACCGGGGAGCTGTTTTTT
D: NA; V: TRBV18; size: NA; J: TRBJ2-2; CDR3: CASSQVDSSTVELFF; DNA: TGTGCCAGCTCACAGGTGGACAGTTCCACCGTGGAGCTGTTTTTT
D: NA; V: TRBV6-5; size: NA; J: TRBJ2-7; CDR3: CASSYGTKGRGHEQYF; DNA: TGTGCCAGCAGTTACGGAACCAAGGGCAGGGGCCACGAGCAGTACTTC
D: NA; V: TRBV13; size: NA; J: TRBJ2-1; CDR3: CASSLAREQFF; DNA: TGTGCCAGCAGCTTAGCCAGGGAGCAGTTCTTC
D: NA; V: TRBV5-1; size: once; J: TRBJ1-4; CDR3: CASRQTPNSNEKLFF; DNA: TGCGCCAGCAGACAGACCCCGAACTCTAATGAAAAACTGTTTTTT
D: NA; V: TRBV11-3; size: NA; J: TRBJ2-3; CDR3: CASSSSTDQAQYF; DNA: NA
D: NA; V: TRBV30; size: NA; J: TRBJ1-6; CDR3: CAWSVGGRSNSPLHF; DNA: TGTGCCTGGAGTGTTGGAGGACGTAGTAATTCACCCCTCCACTTT
D: TRBD1; V: TRBV27; size: NA; J: TRBJ2-7; CDR3: CASSNSGQGWEQYF; DNA: TGTGCCAGCAGCAACTCCGGACAGGGTTGGGAGCAGTACTTC
D: TRBD1; V: TRBV3-1/TRBV3-2; size: NA; J: TRBJ1-2; CDR3: CASSFRGNGYTF; DNA: TGTGCCAGCAGCTTCAGGGGGAATGGCTACACCTTC
D: NA; V: TRBV27; size: few; J: TRBJ1-3; CDR3: CASSLGRAGNTIYF; DNA: TGTGCCAGCAGTTTGGGGAGGGCTGGAAACACCATATATTTT
D: NA; V: TRBV5-1; size: NA; J: TRBJ1-2; CDR3: CASSPTGPGASGYTF; DNA: TGCGCCAGCAGCCCTACGGGGCCAGGGGCTAGCGGCTACACCTTC
D: TRBD2; V: TRBV18; size: NA; J: TRBJ2-7; CDR3: CASSLLGTSGPYEQYF; DNA: TGTGCCAGCTCACTACTCGGGACTAGCGGACCCTACGAGCAGTACTTC
D: NA; V: TRBV11-2; size: NA; J: TRBJ1-6; CDR3: CASSLNYNSPLHF; DNA: TGTGCCAGCAGCCTTAACTATAATTCACCCCTCCACTTT
D: NA; V: TRBV9; size: NA; J: TRBJ1-2; CDR3: CASSVGQRGGYTF; DNA: TGTGCCAGCAGCGTCGGACAGCGGGGTGGCTACACCTTC